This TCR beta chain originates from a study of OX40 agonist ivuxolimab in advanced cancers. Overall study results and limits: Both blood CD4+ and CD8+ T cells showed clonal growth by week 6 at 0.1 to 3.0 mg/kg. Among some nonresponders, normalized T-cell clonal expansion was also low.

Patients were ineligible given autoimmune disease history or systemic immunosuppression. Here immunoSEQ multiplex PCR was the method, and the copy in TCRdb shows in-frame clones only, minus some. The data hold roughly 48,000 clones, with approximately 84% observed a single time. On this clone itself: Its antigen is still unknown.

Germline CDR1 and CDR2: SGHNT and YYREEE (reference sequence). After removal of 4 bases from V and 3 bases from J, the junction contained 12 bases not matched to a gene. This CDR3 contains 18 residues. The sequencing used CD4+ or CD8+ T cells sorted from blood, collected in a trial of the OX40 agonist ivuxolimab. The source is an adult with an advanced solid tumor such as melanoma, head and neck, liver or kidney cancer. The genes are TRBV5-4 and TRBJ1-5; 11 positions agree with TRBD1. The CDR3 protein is CASSPNPGTGGPNQPQHF. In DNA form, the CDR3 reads TGTGCCAGCAGCCCCAACCCCGGGACAGGGGGACCCAATCAGCCCCAGCATTTT.